This is a list of T cell receptor beta chains from one sample in a study of blood T cell repertoires in COVID-19. Sequenced by immunoSEQ multiplex PCR; TCRdb stores in-frame clones only, minus some. The repertoire has fewer than 250,000 clones, around four fifths of them found once; the top ten carry 15% to 20%. The sequenced material came from peripheral blood. The receptors shown here come from a human donor in a cohort sampled during active COVID-19. CDR3s include the opening cysteine and the closing phenylalanine or tryptophan. A D gene is named only where the DNA matches it firmly. Clone size is not always given. Where it is, it says once, few, many or a class for expanded clones.

DNA: TGTGCCAGCAGCCCCGACGGGGAAGGGGCCAACGTCCTGACTTTC
CDR3: CASSPDGEGANVLTF
length: 15
size: once
V: TRBV5-5
D: NA
J: TRBJ2-6

DNA: TGCGCCAGCCGCGTAATGGGCCTTGAGGGCGGGGGTGAAAAACTGTTTTTT
CDR3: CASRVMGLEGGGEKLFF
length: 17
size: NA
V: TRBV5-1
D: NA
J: TRBJ1-4

DNA: TGTGCCAGAAGCCCTTGGACAGCCTGGCGCACAGATACGCAGTATTTT
CDR3: CARSPWTAWRTDTQYF
length: 16
size: NA
V: TRBV7-5
D: NA
J: TRBJ2-3

DNA: TGTGCCAGCAGCAACCGGGACAGGGAGGAATATCCCGGAAACACCATATATTTT
CDR3: CASSNRDREEYPGNTIYF
length: 18
size: NA
V: TRBV21-1
D: NA
J: TRBJ1-3

DNA: TGTGCCAGCAGCTTGGTGGCAGGGGGGTTTACCGGGGAGCTGTTTTTT
CDR3: CASSLVAGGFTGELFF
length: 16
size: NA
V: TRBV11-2
D: NA
J: TRBJ2-2

DNA: TGTGCCAGCAGACCCCGACAGGGTATGGAGACCCAGTACTTC
CDR3: CASRPRQGMETQYF
length: 14
size: NA
V: TRBV6-5
D: TRBD1
J: TRBJ2-5

DNA: TGTGCCAGCTCACAGGGGACTAGCGGGAACAATGAGCAGTTCTTC
CDR3: CASSQGTSGNNEQFF
length: 15
size: NA
V: TRBV18
D: TRBD2
J: TRBJ2-1

DNA: TGTGCCAGCAGTCCCCGGACTAGCGGTACGATAGATACGCAGTATTTT
CDR3: CASSPRTSGTIDTQYF
length: 16
size: NA
V: TRBV28
D: TRBD2
J: TRBJ2-3

DNA: TGCGCCAGCAGCTTGGGGCCCGGGAGGTCCAACGAGCAGTTCTTC
CDR3: CASSLGPGRSNEQFF
length: 15
size: NA
V: TRBV5-1
D: TRBD2
J: TRBJ2-1

DNA: TGTGCCACCCTACCCCCCGGGACTAGCGGGATTTACTACAATGAGCAGTTCTTC
CDR3: CATLPPGTSGIYYNEQFF
length: 18
size: NA
V: TRBV28
D: TRBD2
J: TRBJ2-1

DNA: TGTGCCACCAGCAGAGATGTCGGCAGGGCCTATGGCTACACCTTC
CDR3: CATSRDVGRAYGYTF
length: 15
size: NA
V: TRBV15
D: NA
J: TRBJ1-2

DNA: TGCGCCAGCAGCCGTACACGTGCGGGGAATGAGCAGTTCTTC
CDR3: CASSRTRAGNEQFF
length: 14
size: NA
V: TRBV5-1
D: NA
J: TRBJ2-1

DNA: TGTGCCAGCAGCCAAGATTTTCTAGCTGCAGATACGCAGTATTTT
CDR3: CASSQDFLAADTQYF
length: 15
size: NA
V: TRBV3-1/TRBV3-2
D: NA
J: TRBJ2-3

DNA: TGTGCCAGCAGTTACCGGACAGGGTCCGGGGAGCTGTTTTTT
CDR3: CASSYRTGSGELFF
length: 14
size: NA
V: TRBV6-5
D: TRBD1
J: TRBJ2-2

DNA: TGTGCCAGCAGTGCACAGGGGGCTTATAGCAATCAGCCCCAGCATTTT
CDR3: CASSAQGAYSNQPQHF
length: 16
size: NA
V: TRBV6-1
D: TRBD1
J: TRBJ1-5

DNA: TGTGCCGGAGGTGAGGGCGCGGGTCAGCCCCAGCATTTT
CDR3: CAGGEGAGQPQHF
length: 13
size: NA
V: TRBV19
D: NA
J: TRBJ1-5

DNA: TGTGCCAGCCCTACCTTTGAGGTGGGACAGGGCTTTTCCAGGTCTCATGGCTACACCTTC
CDR3: CASPTFEVGQGFSRSHGYTF
length: 20
size: few
V: TRBV6-4
D: TRBD1
J: TRBJ1-2

DNA: TGCGCCAGCAGCTTGGGGGCCCAGAGCGGGGAGCTGTTTTTT
CDR3: CASSLGAQSGELFF
length: 14
size: NA
V: TRBV5-1
D: NA
J: TRBJ2-2

DNA: TGTGCCAGCAGTTTAGGGGGCGGCAGTCAAGCTTTCTTT
CDR3: CASSLGGGSQAFF
length: 13
size: NA
V: TRBV28
D: NA
J: TRBJ1-1

DNA: TGTGCCAGCAGTGATCTCAGGGATAGTGGCTACACCTTC
CDR3: CASSDLRDSGYTF
length: 13
size: NA
V: TRBV6-1
D: NA
J: TRBJ1-2

DNA: TGTGCCAGCAACAGGATTACTGAAGCTTTCTTT
CDR3: CASNRITEAFF
length: 11
size: NA
V: TRBV12-3/TRBV12-4
D: NA
J: TRBJ1-1

DNA: TGTGCCAGCACCCCGTGGGGAGACACACGACAGGGCCCCTATGGCTACACCTTC
CDR3: CASTPWGDTRQGPYGYTF
length: 18
size: NA
V: TRBV27
D: TRBD1
J: TRBJ1-2